These T cell receptor beta chains were read from a single sample in a study of T cells in Graves' hyperthyroidism and ophthalmopathy. TCRdb re-derived calls from the multiplex PCR reads in MiXCR, one entry per CDR3 protein. This repertoire shows some 400,000 distinct CDR3 sequences, 14% found once; its top ten account for approximately 10%. The sequencing sample was made of blood. These receptors all stem from a woman aged 60 to 75 with Graves' hyperthyroidism. Each CDR3 is given with its conserved first and last residue. D genes are given only for firm matches. For some rows the clone size is stated as once, few or many, or as a class when expanded; others skip it.

CDR3aa	CDR3nt	j_gene	abundance	d_gene	v_gene
CASSSTHGGRNTEAFF	TGTGCCAGCAGTTCAACCCACGGGGGGAGGAACACTGAAGCTTTCTTT	TRBJ1-1	.	.	TRBV6-2/TRBV6-3
CASSLVGLAGNEQYF	TGCGCCAGCAGCTTGGTAGGACTAGCGGGAAACGAGCAGTACTTC	TRBJ2-7	.	TRBD2	TRBV5-1
CASSPPMGLAGGPVKYNEQFF	TGTGCCAGCAGCCCTCCAATGGGACTAGCGGGAGGGCCGGTGAAATACAATGAGCAGTTCTTC	TRBJ2-1	many	TRBD2	TRBV3-1
CATRAGTGQETQYF	TGTGCCACCAGAGCCGGGACCGGACAAGAGACCCAGTACTTC	TRBJ2-5	many	.	TRBV24-1
CASSMPGSGNTIYF	TGTGCCAGTAGTATGCCGGGGTCAGGAAACACCATATATTTT	TRBJ1-3	.	.	TRBV19
CASSYTHYLQGEQYF	TGTGCCAGCAGTTACACTCACTACCTGCAAGGCGAGCAGTACTTC	TRBJ2-7	few	.	TRBV6-5
CANSLAANEKLFF	TGTGCCAACAGCTTGGCGGCTAATGAAAAACTGTTTTTT	TRBJ1-4	few	.	TRBV5-5
CSARGLAGGAYNEQFF	TGCAGTGCTAGGGGACTAGCGGGAGGGGCCTACAATGAGCAGTTCTTC	TRBJ2-1	few	TRBD2	TRBV20-1
CASRSQPSSNEQFF	TGTGCCAGCAGATCCCAGCCGTCATCCAATGAGCAGTTCTTC	TRBJ2-1	many	.	TRBV6-1
CAWMAHRVSEQFF	TGTGCCTGGATGGCCCATAGGGTCAGCGAGCAGTTCTTC	TRBJ2-1	many	.	TRBV30
CSARWGSSYEQYF	TGCAGTGCTAGGTGGGGGAGTTCTTATGAGCAGTACTTC	TRBJ2-7	.	.	TRBV20-1
CASSLGRGWTEAFF	TGTGCCAGCAGCTTGGGCAGGGGGTGGACTGAAGCTTTCTTT	TRBJ1-1	many	TRBD1	TRBV13
CASSWLTGRTGGANVLTF	TGTGCCAGCAGTTGGCTCACAGGGCGTACGGGTGGGGCCAACGTCCTGACTTTC	TRBJ2-6	.	.	TRBV6-2/TRBV6-3
CASTLIAGGADTQYF	TGTGCCAGCACCCTAATAGCGGGAGGAGCAGATACGCAGTATTTT	TRBJ2-3	many	TRBD2	TRBV11-2
CASSPADRNTGELFF	TGTGCCAGCTCACCTGCGGACAGGAACACCGGGGAGCTGTTTTTT	TRBJ2-2	many	.	TRBV18
CASSRRKEQYF	TGTGCCAGCAGCCGACGGAAGGAGCAGTACTTC	TRBJ2-7	many	.	TRBV3-1
CASSDGASTSYEQYF	TGTGCCAGCAGTGACGGGGCGTCCACCTCCTACGAGCAGTACTTC	TRBJ2-7	many	.	TRBV28
CASSLRGLAYNEQFF	TGTGCCAGCAGCTTGCGCGGCCTGGCCTACAATGAGCAGTTCTTC	TRBJ2-1	.	.	TRBV7-2
CATKWGSSSYNEQFF	TGTGCCACTAAATGGGGCTCGAGCTCCTACAATGAGCAGTTCTTC	TRBJ2-1	.	.	TRBV25-1
CASSLASGSHNEQFF	TGTGCCAGCAGCTTAGCTAGCGGGAGCCACAATGAGCAGTTCTTC	TRBJ2-1	many	TRBD2	TRBV7-3
CASSQDRGTENTGELFF	TGTGCCAGCAGCCAAGATCGGGGGACAGAGAACACCGGGGAGCTGTTTTTT	TRBJ2-2	.	.	TRBV14
CASSVSGTAGNTIYF	TGTGCCAGCAGCGTAAGCGGGACAGCTGGAAACACCATATATTTT	TRBJ1-3	.	TRBD1	TRBV9
CASSFSGTGNANTIYF	TGTGCCAGCAGCTTTTCCGGGACAGGGAATGCAAACACCATATATTTT	TRBJ1-3	few	TRBD1	TRBV11-2
CSARDWLAGTYEQYF	TGCAGTGCTAGAGATTGGCTAGCGGGGACCTACGAGCAGTACTTC	TRBJ2-7	.	TRBD2	TRBV20-1
CASSEDSFSYEQYF	TGTGCCAGCAGTGAAGACAGCTTCTCCTACGAGCAGTACTTC	TRBJ2-7	many	.	TRBV6-1
CASSSGQVGVYGYTF	TGTGCCAGCAGCTCGGGACAGGTTGGGGTGTATGGCTACACCTTC	TRBJ1-2	.	TRBD1	TRBV7-9
CAISDSGAEAFF	TGTGCCATCAGTGACTCAGGGGCTGAAGCTTTCTTT	TRBJ1-1	.	.	TRBV10-3
CASSQDWGSFYGYTF	TGTGCCAGCAGCCAAGATTGGGGGAGCTTCTATGGCTACACCTTC	TRBJ1-2	few	.	TRBV3-1
CSARDPRGNSPLHF	TGCAGTGCTAGAGATCCCAGGGGCAATTCACCCCTCCACTTT	TRBJ1-6	many	.	TRBV20-1
CASSGGRGQPQRF	TGTGCCAGCAGTGGGGGGCGCGGTCAGCCCCAGCGTTTT	TRBJ1-5	once	.	TRBV7-9
CASSLVVSNNEQFF	TGTGCCAGCAGCTTAGTAGTCAGCAACAATGAGCAGTTCTTC	TRBJ2-1	.	.	TRBV7-9
CASSVAGGEFDNEQFF	TGTGCCAGCAGCGTAGCTGGAGGGGAGTTTGACAATGAGCAGTTCTTC	TRBJ2-1	few	.	TRBV9
CASRARPIANQPQHF	TGTGCCAGTAGAGCCCGCCCAATCGCGAATCAGCCCCAGCATTTT	TRBJ1-5	.	.	TRBV19
CATTQGYANEKLFF	TGTGCCACCACTCAGGGGTACGCTAATGAAAAACTGTTTTTT	TRBJ1-4	few	.	TRBV15
CASTGGYEQFF	TGTGCCAGTACGGGGGGTTATGAGCAGTTCTTC	TRBJ2-1	.	TRBD2	TRBV19
CASSMGSGRAVFGRTQYF	TGTGCCAGTAGTATGGGTAGCGGGAGGGCCGTTTTCGGTCGGACCCAGTACTTC	TRBJ2-5	.	TRBD2	TRBV19
CASSSLERLAAQETQYF	TGTGCCAGCAGCTCCCTGGAAAGACTAGCGGCCCAAGAGACCCAGTACTTC	TRBJ2-5	.	TRBD2	TRBV5-8
CSARAPGDVFF	TGCAGTGCTAGAGCACCAGGGGATGTGTTCTTC	TRBJ2-1	many	.	TRBV20-1
CASSRQGSDYGYTF	TGTGCCAGCAGTAGACAGGGTTCCGACTATGGCTACACCTTC	TRBJ1-2	few	TRBD1	TRBV6-1